The 2 T cell receptor beta chains listed next were all sequenced from one sample in a study of cytomegalovirus exposure and HLA in healthy donors. Both 60 Vbeta primers and 13 Jbeta primers went into the PCR. Some clones are missing from TCRdb's copy, which holds only in-frame ones; the method was immunoSEQ multiplex PCR. Of around 99,000 clones in the sample, approximately 57% were seen once. Sequenced: PBMCs. Receptors originate from a woman in her thirties in good health and CMV-seronegative.

The gene calls are TRBV5-1 and TRBJ1-2, with D possibly TRBD1 on 6 matching bases. CDR1 is SGHRS and CDR2 is YFSETQ in the germline V gene. CDR3 size: 14 residues. V was shortened by 3 bases and J by 6 bases, with 15 bases between the two germline ends. The CDR3 nucleotides are TGCGCCAGCAGCTGGGGACATGAGGCTAATGGCTACACCTTC. The encoded protein is CASSWGHEANGYTF.

The rearrangement uses TRBV25-1 and TRBJ1-2; D is perhaps TRBD1 (5 bases). Trimming shortened V by 5 bases and J by 5 bases, and 18 bases separated the two germline ends. The CDR3 runs to 15 residues. CDR1 and CDR2 from the germline V gene are MGHDK and SYGVNS. The CDR3 DNA reads as TGTGCCAGCAGTCTCTCTGGGCAGGGAGGGTATGGCTACACCTTC. Translating it yields CASSLSGQGGYGYTF.